In its sample, the clone carrying this T cell receptor beta chain was seen many times. Its antigen remains unknown. Every TCR cDNA molecule bore its own unique molecular identifier. TCRdb reprocessed the 5' RACE reads via MiXCR and lists one record per CDR3 protein. The sample records some 37,000 distinct CDR3 sequences, 6.5% to 9.5% being singletons. The record originates from a study of spatial heterogeneity in lung cancer. The wider study: Mean representation of each unique TCR and UMI combination in the raw reads exceeded 8.5 occurrences.

The study, taken as a whole, reports: Compared with follow-up, resection was when ubiquitous expanded tumor TCRs appeared in blood more.

Time point described: sample taken at primary tumor resection. Unsorted samples of tumor, nontumor lung or frozen PBMC had their whole RNA sequenced. Donors were roughly 70 untreated early-stage non-small cell lung cancer patients. The clonotype originates from a male donor with early-stage non-small cell lung cancer. The source was PBMCs, collected at surgery.

The CDR3 loop reads CASSLGGRYQETQYF. CDR3 DNA: TGTGCCAGCAGCTTGGGCGGCAGGTACCAAGAGACCCAGTACTTC. The chain joins TRBV5-6 to TRBJ2-5; D remains unclear. The CDR3 sequence is 15 residues long. The germline gives CDR1 SGHDT, CDR2 YYEEEE. Between the trimmed V and J ends, which lost 0 bases and 0 bases, there was a span of 9 bases.